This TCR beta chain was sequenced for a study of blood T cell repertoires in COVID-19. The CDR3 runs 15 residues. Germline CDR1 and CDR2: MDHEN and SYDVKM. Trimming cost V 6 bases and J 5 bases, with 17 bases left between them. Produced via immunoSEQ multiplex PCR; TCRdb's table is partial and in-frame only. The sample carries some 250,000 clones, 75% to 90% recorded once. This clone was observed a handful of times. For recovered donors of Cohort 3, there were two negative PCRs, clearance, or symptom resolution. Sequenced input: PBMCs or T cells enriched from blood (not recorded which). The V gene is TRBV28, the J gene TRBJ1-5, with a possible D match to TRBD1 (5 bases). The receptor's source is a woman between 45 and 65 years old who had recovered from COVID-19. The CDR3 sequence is CASSRSGGSHQPQHF. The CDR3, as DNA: TGTGCCAGCAGCCGATCTGGGGGGTCCCATCAGCCCCAGCATTTT.